The next 23 T cell receptor beta chains were all read from a single sample in a study of blood T cell repertoires in COVID-19. The method was immunoSEQ multiplex PCR; TCRdb's version includes in-frame clones alone and lacks a portion of them. The repertoire holds hundreds of thousands of clones, around nine tenths seen once, with roughly 3.7% in the top ten. Specimen: PBMCs or T cells enriched from blood (not recorded which). Every receptor here comes from a woman in her 30s who had recovered from COVID-19.

The chain combines TRBV12-5 with TRBJ2-5, with D possibly being TRBD2 (5 bases). The CDR3 covers 14 residues. Trimming cost V 5 bases and J 4 bases, with 14 bases left between them. Germline assignment: CDR1 LGHNT and CDR2 FRNRAP. DNA for the CDR3: TGTGCTAGTGGTCCCCCCGGAGGCCTAGAGACCCAGTACTTC. Protein sequence: CASGPPGGLETQYF.

This clone showed up just once. The chain links TRBV9 to TRBJ2-1, with D possibly TRBD2 on 5 matching bases. The CDR3 length is 14 residues. Germline assignment: CDR1 SGDLS and CDR2 YYNGEE. V gave up 1 base and J gave up 6 bases, with 11 bases separating them. This chain's CDR3 is CASSVNLAFNEQFF. The CDR3 bases are TGTGCCAGCAGCGTAAACCTAGCTTTCAATGAGCAGTTCTTC.

V gene TRBV30 combines with J gene TRBJ1-4; the match to TRBD1 covers 7 bases. The CDR3 extends over 15 amino acids. Germline values: CDR1 GTSNPN, CDR2 SVGIG (reference sequence). Germline trimming cut 1 base from V and 4 bases from J; bases unmatched to any gene: 6. The CDR3 bases are TGTGCCTGGAGTGCCCCGACAGGGATTAATGAAAAACTGTTTTTT. Translating gives CAWSAPTGINEKLFF. The whole variable domain, filled in from reference TRBV30 and TRBJ1-4, reads SQTIHQWPATLVQPVGSPLSLECTVEGTSNPNLYWYRQAAGRGLQLLFYSVGIGQISSEVPQNLSASRPQDRQFILSSKKLLLSDSGFYLCAWSAPTGINEKLFFGSGTQLSVL.

V and J are TRBV27 and TRBJ1-1; 7 bases are shared with TRBD1. The CDR3 totals 14 residues. The germline V gene encodes CDR1 MNHEY and CDR2 SMNVEV (reference sequence). V shed 5 bases, J shed 2 bases, and the junction held 5 bases outside the gene matches. This CDR3 reads CASSARTGNTEAFF. The CDR3 DNA sequence: TGTGCCAGCAGTGCCCGGACAGGTAACACTGAAGCTTTCTTT.

This clone has only a few counts. The rearrangement uses TRBV20-1 and TRBJ1-2, with D hard to call. Germline CDR1 reads DFQATT; CDR2 reads SNEGSKA (reference sequence). Trimming pared 3 bases from V and 2 bases from J, leaving 10 bases between. The CDR3 runs to 13 residues. The chain's CDR3 is CSASLGGNYGYTF. The CDR3 nucleotides read TGCAGTGCTAGTCTCGGAGGGAACTATGGCTACACCTTC.

The chain couples TRBV7-2 to TRBJ1-1; TRBD1 matches at 10 bases. Per germline, CDR1 SGHTA and CDR2 FQGNSA. J was trimmed by 8 bases and V by 5 bases; bases with no gene match: 5. The CDR3 extends over 13 amino acids. CDR3 sequence reads: CASSARQGAEAFF. CDR3 coding DNA: TGTGCCAGCAGCGCTCGACAGGGGGCGGAAGCTTTCTTT.

The chain couples TRBV11-2 to TRBJ1-2; TRBD1 might be the D (6 bases). The germline V and J ends were trimmed by 5 bases and 0 bases, with 10 bases remaining between them. Germline CDR1 reads SGHAT; CDR2 reads FQNNGV. The CDR3 runs 14 residues. CDR3 amino acids: CASSPGTSNYGYTF. CDR3 nucleotide sequence: TGTGCCAGCAGCCCCGGGACATCTAACTATGGCTACACCTTC.

This chain links TRBV28 with TRBJ1-3; D is possibly TRBD1 (5 bases). Between the trimmed V and J ends, which lost 5 bases and 4 bases, there was a span of 12 bases. CDR3 length: 14 amino acids. Germline lookup yields CDR1 MDHEN and CDR2 SYDVKM. The CDR3 sequence: CASSTRGGGNTIYF. CDR3 sequence (DNA): TGTGCCAGCAGTACCCGGGGGGGAGGAAACACCATATATTTT.

The chain combines TRBV30 with TRBJ1-6; no clear D. Trimming left V 4 bases short and J 8 bases short, with 12 bases between. Germline CDR1 is GTSNPN and CDR2 is SVGIG (reference sequence). The CDR3 length is 13 residues. CDR3 sequence reads: CAWNRAGYSPLHF. CDR3 coding DNA: TGTGCCTGGAACCGCGCGGGCTATTCACCCCTCCACTTT.

The rearrangement links TRBV19 to TRBJ1-2; the D gene is possibly TRBD1 (5 bases). V dropped 4 bases and J dropped 0 bases, with 12 bases sitting between them. The CDR3 is 15 amino acids. CDR1 and CDR2 from the germline V gene are LNHDA and SQIVND (reference sequence). As DNA, the CDR3 is TGTGCCAGTAGTACCCGGGGGGGAGCTAACTATGGCTACACCTTC. Encoded protein: CASSTRGGANYGYTF.

The V gene is TRBV10-3, the J gene TRBJ1-1, with a possible D match to TRBD1 (5 bases). CDR1 ENHRY and CDR2 SYGVKD come from the germline V gene. Trimming pared 7 bases from V and 0 bases from J, leaving 12 bases between. The CDR3 has 14 amino acids. The CDR3 DNA reads TGTGCCATCAAAACGGACACCCTGAACACTGAAGCTTTCTTT. Translated: CAIKTDTLNTEAFF.

The chain employs TRBV6-5 and TRBJ2-7; 10 bases match TRBD2. This CDR3 comprises 14 residues. With 7 bases clipped from V and 3 bases from J, the junction kept 6 bases outside the gene matches. Germline loops: CDR1 MNHEY, CDR2 SVGAGI. In nucleotides, the CDR3 is TGTGCCAGCACTGGAAGACTAGCGGGCTACGAGCAGTACTTC. This sequence encodes CASTGRLAGYEQYF.

The V and J genes are TRBV28 and TRBJ2-3, with TRBD2 matching 7 bases. With 2 bases clipped from V and 7 bases from J, the junction kept 18 bases outside the gene matches. The CDR3 contains 18 residues. Germline loops: CDR1 MDHEN, CDR2 SYDVKM. The CDR3 bases are TGTGCCAGCAGTTTAGCATGGGGGAGGGCCCCCACACTACATACGCAGTATTTT. It codes for CASSLAWGRAPTLHTQYF. The entire variable domain, with the rest obtained from reference TRBV28 and TRBJ2-3, is as follows: DVKVTQSSRYLVKRTGEKVFLECVQDMDHENMFWYRQDPGLGLRLIYFSYDVKMKEKGDIPEGYSVSREKKERFSLILESASTNQTSMYLCASSLAWGRAPTLHTQYFGPGTRLTVL.

The CDR3 protein is CASSQGLAGPPTDTQYF. CDR3 DNA sequence: TGTGCCAGCAGCCAAGGTCTAGCGGGACCCCCCACAGATACGCAGTATTTT. This chain links TRBV4-2 with TRBJ2-3; 9 bases match TRBD2. The CDR3 has 17 amino acids. The germline gives CDR1 LGHNA, CDR2 YNFKEQ. Germline trimming cut 1 base from V and 2 bases from J; bases unmatched to any gene: 7.

The gene calls are TRBV2 and TRBJ2-5; 8 nucleotides line up with TRBD2. CDR1 and CDR2 from the germline V gene are SNHLY and FYNNEI. V shed 0 bases and J 5 bases; nucleotides not matched to a gene: 11. The CDR3 totals 17 residues. The CDR3 region has the DNA TGTGCCAGCAGTGAAGCGCTTAGGCTAGCGGGTTTGGAGACCCAGTACTTC. This encodes CASSEALRLAGLETQYF.

This clone was observed a handful of times. This sequence joins TRBV28 and TRBJ1-1; the D is unclear. CDR1 and CDR2 from the germline V gene are MDHEN and SYDVKM. V was clipped by 6 bases and J by 1 base, with 18 bases between them. CDR3 length: 16 residues. The CDR3 here is CASSSRPGVANTEAFF. The DNA for the CDR3 is TGTGCCAGCAGCTCAAGGCCCGGAGTAGCGAACACTGAAGCTTTCTTT.

The V gene is TRBV19, the J gene TRBJ2-1; no definite D call. Germline-derived CDR1 and CDR2 are LNHDA and SQIVND (reference sequence). Trimming removed 1 base at V and 0 bases at J, with 13 bases between. The CDR3 sequence is 17 residues long. The chain's CDR3 is CASSIAGTISSYNEQFF. DNA for the CDR3: TGTGCCAGTAGTATAGCGGGTACAATTAGCTCCTACAATGAGCAGTTCTTC.

The chain is built from TRBV30 and TRBJ1-3; D call uncertain. This CDR3 is built from 15 residues. Looked up from germline, CDR1 is GTSNPN and CDR2 is SVGIG (reference sequence). V dropped 2 bases and J dropped 0 bases, with 11 bases sitting between them. The CDR3 protein is CAWSFGGTSGNTIYF. CDR3 sequence (DNA): TGTGCCTGGAGTTTCGGAGGAACCTCTGGAAACACCATATATTTT.

The J gene is TRBJ1-5, the V gene TRBV12-3 or TRBV12-4; the D gene is possibly TRBD1 (5 bases). The V end was cut by 5 bases, the J end by 6 bases, with 11 bases between. The CDR3 length is 13 residues. Written as DNA, the CDR3 is TGTGCCAGCAGTATGGGGGGGTTTCAGCCCCAGCATTTT. It is translated as CASSMGGFQPQHF.

This chain connects TRBV7-2 to TRBJ1-6; 7 bases are a match to TRBD1. The V segment lost 2 bases and the J segment 8 bases; nucleotides outside the gene matches: 9. This CDR3 spans 16 amino acids. The germline CDR1 and CDR2 sequences are SGHTA and FQGNSA. The CDR3 loop reads CASSLTGDSQHSPLHF. The CDR3 DNA reads as TGTGCCAGCAGCTTAACGGGGGACAGTCAACATTCACCCCTCCACTTT.

The chain combines TRBV27 with TRBJ2-2; TRBD2 aligns across 10 bases. Germline CDR1 MNHEY, CDR2 SMNVEV (reference sequence). V shed 3 bases and J 6 bases; nucleotides not matched to a gene: 19. This CDR3 is 20 amino acids long. CDR3 nucleotide sequence: TGTGCCAGCAGTTTTAAGGCCCCAGAATATAGCGGGAGGCGGCCCGGGGAGCTGTTTTTT. It specifies CASSFKAPEYSGRRPGELFF.

The gene calls are TRBV19 and TRBJ2-3, with TRBD2 matching 7 bases. Unmatched junction bases numbered 8, after V lost 5 bases and J lost 6 bases. CDR1 and CDR2 from the germline V gene are LNHDA and SQIVND (reference sequence). This CDR3 is built from 14 residues. The CDR3 is CASSALAAPDTQYF. The DNA for the CDR3 is TGTGCCAGTAGTGCCCTAGCGGCCCCCGATACGCAGTATTTT. Full variable domain (remainder filled in from reference TRBV19 and TRBJ2-3): DGGITQSPKYLFRKEGQNVTLSCEQNLNHDAMYWYRQDPGQGLRLIYYSQIVNDFQKGDIAEGYSVSREKKESFPLTVTSAQKNPTAFYLCASSALAAPDTQYFGPGTRLTVL.

This clone was detected only a few times. J is TRBJ1-6 and V is TRBV28; TRBD1 agrees at 8 bases. This CDR3 has 14 residues. Germline CDR1 and CDR2: MDHEN and SYDVKM. V shed 11 bases, J shed 4 bases, and the junction held 7 bases outside the gene matches. CDR3 bases: TGTGCCTATCAAACAGGGGGTTATAATTCACCCCTCCACTTT. Translation gives CAYQTGGYNSPLHF.